This T cell receptor beta chain was recorded in a study of radiotherapy plus CTLA-4 blockade in lung cancer (dated by TCRdb to about 2018). Looking at the study overall: Objective responses occurred in roughly a sixth of enrolled patients, and less than 35% achieved disease control. The study at large found these results: Increased serum interferon-beta after radiation, together with early dynamic changes in blood T cell clones, were reported to be the strongest predictors of response. After treatment with radiotherapy and ipilimumab, TCR clones that originated in tumors expanded in peripheral blood.

Counted from cysteine to phenylalanine, this CDR3 has 16 amino acids. Of the read, only the CDR3 DNA is kept; its 48 bases are in frame from base 1. The junction carries 18 bases between V and J, which are trimmed by 7 bases and 2 bases respectively. For CDR1 and CDR2, the germline V gene lists MDHEN and SYDVKM. The library was prepared using the immunoSEQ multiplex PCR assay. In its TCRdb copy, this immuneACCESS table keeps in-frame sequences only and misses some clones. Where compared with another copy, unresolved V genes explain less than half of these, and the others have no known cause. The sample table records tens of thousands of clones; about three quarters of these occur just once. Of the sample, less than 4% is held by the ten largest clones. This clone appeared a single time. No antigen is known for it. The record has no base qualities; no much larger clone is one base away. The study evaluated CTLA-4 blockade (ipilimumab) given together with focal radiation therapy in patients who had chemo-refractory metastatic non-small-cell lung cancer.

The sample in question was peripheral blood, obtained from a patient treated with radiotherapy plus ipilimumab. This clonotype was sampled from a human donor with non-small cell lung cancer who had a partial response to radiotherapy plus ipilimumab. The sequence is built from TRBV28 and TRBJ2-4; the best D guess is TRBD2, with 7 bases matching. The sequence in DNA is TGTGCCAGCAACCCCTTGGGGGGGCCATCCAAAAACATTCAGTACTTC. This sequence encodes CASNPLGGPSKNIQYF.